Below, 18 T cell receptor beta chains from the same sample are listed, as sequenced in a study of tumor and adjacent non-tumor tissue in lung cancer. The library came from three nested PCR rounds adapted from ARM-PCR protocols. TCRdb re-derived calls from the multiplex PCR reads in MiXCR, one entry per CDR3 protein. Seen here are 70,000 to 80,000 distinct CDR3 sequences, just under 75% observed once, and the top ten hold about 9.2%. The template was RNA from unsorted bulk tissue. Sequencing was performed on lung tumor tissue. The receptor set was obtained from a woman between 40 and 55 years old with non-small cell lung cancer.

Regarding this clonotype: No conserved phenylalanine or tryptophan is present at the end of the CDR3, so a read error is the likely explanation. The chain employs TRBV29-1 and TRBJ2-5; D is perhaps TRBD2 (5 bases). The CDR3 runs to 12 residues. V was trimmed by 7 bases and J by 2 bases, leaving 11 bases between them. Germline V gene data show CDR1 as SQVTM and CDR2 as ANQGSEA. The CDR3 reads CSAAEGQETQYV. In nucleotides, the CDR3 is TGCAGCGCCGCAGAGGGACAAGAGACCCAGTACGTC.

A note on this clonotype: The junction shows a germline mismatch at one end, possibly a read error. The chain joins TRBV12-3 or TRBV12-4 to TRBJ2-1; 12 bases are a match to TRBD2. There are 16 residues in the CDR3. CDR3 sequence: CASSGLAGGRNNEQSF. CDR3 DNA: TGTGCCAGCAGTGGGCTAGCGGGGGGGCGTAACAATGAGCAGTCCTTC.

This rearrangement joins TRBV11-2 to TRBJ2-7; D may be TRBD1 (6 bases). Germline values: CDR1 SGHAT, CDR2 FQNNGV. This CDR3 has 16 residues. Trimming stripped 7 bases from V and 3 bases from J, with 22 bases between. CDR3 amino acids: CASIPLGGQGFYEQYF. The CDR3 nucleotides read TGTGCCAGCATACCCCTCGGTGGGCAGGGGTTCTACGAGCAGTACTTC.

As regards this clonotype: The junction departs from germline at one end; a sequencing error may be responsible. CDR3: CSVEVMTSGRGGKQFF. In nucleotides, the CDR3 is TGTAGCGTTGAAGTAATGACTAGCGGGAGGGGGGGTAAGCAGTTCTTC. V and J are TRBV29-1 and TRBJ2-1, with TRBD2 matching over 14 bases. The CDR3 runs to 16 residues. CDR1 and CDR2 (germline): SQVTM, ANQGSEA.

This clonotype was seen just once. At one end the junction does not follow the germline gene, possibly because of a read error. The chain uses TRBV6-1 and TRBJ1-1, with a weak D call TRBD1 (6 bases). The germline V gene has CDR1 MNHNS and CDR2 SASEGT. This CDR3 has 14 residues. The CDR3 DNA sequence: TGTGCCAGCAGCGTCAGAGGGCGGGACACTGAAGATTTCTTT. It codes for CASSVRGRDTEDFF.

This clonotype has a count of ten or more. V gene TRBV6-5 combines with J gene TRBJ2-7, with D possibly TRBD2 on 5 matching bases. This CDR3 comprises 13 residues. Germline V gene sequence: CDR1 MNHEY, CDR2 SVGAGI. Trimming shortened V by 6 bases and J by 2 bases, and 11 bases separated the two germline ends. CDR3 in DNA: TGTGCCAGCAGGAGGCCGGGGACCTACGAGCAGTACTTC. Protein: CASRRPGTYEQYF.

Comments on this clonotype: A read error may account for a junction end that differs from germline. The V call is TRBV11-2, the J call TRBJ2-3, with 8 bases aligning to TRBD1. The CDR3 is 18 amino acids. Germline loops: CDR1 SGHAT, CDR2 FQNNGV. The CDR3 loop is CTSSLVSLGTGHIVTQYF. CDR3 nucleotides: TGTACCAGCAGCTTAGTGAGTCTCGGGACAGGACACATAGTTACGCAGTATTTT.

Details on this clonotype: A much larger clone differs from this one at a single base, so this may be a read error. The gene calls are TRBV20-1 and TRBJ2-5; 13 bases are shared with TRBD2. There are 15 residues in the CDR3. Germline lookup yields CDR1 DFQATT and CDR2 SNEGSKA (reference sequence). CDR3 sequence: CSAVVRTSGSKTQCF. The CDR3 nucleotides are TGCAGTGCCGTTGTCAGGACTAGCGGGAGCAAGACCCAGTGCTTC.

As for this clonotype: Mismatch with germline at one junction end may stem from a read error. The genes are TRBV7-9 and TRBJ2-2; tentatively, D is TRBD2 (5 bases). This CDR3 has 14 residues. The germline CDR1 and CDR2 sequences are SEHNR and FQNEAQ (reference sequence). The CDR3: CASSLGTLTGELLF. CDR3 coding DNA: TGTGCCAGCAGCTTAGGCACACTCACCGGGGAGCTGCTTTTT.

Notes on this clonotype: A junction end diverges from the germline sequence, so it may reflect a read error. The V call is TRBV29-1, the J call TRBJ2-5; TRBD2 aligns across 8 bases. The CDR3 runs 19 residues. Germline values: CDR1 SQVTM, CDR2 ANQGSEA. CDR3 in DNA: TGCAGCGTAAGCGACCCGGGACTAGTGGGAGGGTCCCTACAAGAGACTCAGTACTTC. Residues: CSVSDPGLVGGSLQETQYF.

Concerning this clonotype: The junction shows a germline mismatch at one end, possibly a read error. CDR3: CSVGDLGQGYGHTF. The CDR3 DNA reads as TGCAGCGTTGGAGATCTTGGACAGGGATATGGCCACACCTTC. This rearrangement joins TRBV29-1 to TRBJ1-2, with 8 nucleotides matching TRBD1. This CDR3 region has 14 residues. The V gene's germline CDR1 is SQVTM and CDR2 ANQGSEA.

Of note for this clonotype: A much bigger clone sits one base away, suggesting this may be a read error. The chain carries TRBV28 and TRBJ1-5, with a tentative D call TRBD1 (6 bases). Germline assignment: CDR1 MDHEN and CDR2 SYDVKM. This CDR3 is built from 16 residues. This CDR3 reads CTSSLPRGVVGQPQHF. CDR3 nucleotides: TGTACCAGCAGTTTGCCCAGGGGCGTTGTAGGACAGCCCCAGCATTTT.

This clonotype appeared a single time. It may be a read error: a sequence one base away is much more abundant. The chain uses TRBV28 and TRBJ2-7, with D maybe TRBD1 (6 bases). CDR3 length: 15 amino acids. V lost 3 bases and J lost 0, with 12 bases in between. Germline CDR1 MDHEN, CDR2 SYDVKM. In nucleotides, the CDR3 is TGTGCCAGCAGTTTGGCCGGGACACGCTCCTACGAGCAGTACTTC. This sequence encodes CASSLAGTRSYEQYF.

As to this clonotype: The conserved final phenylalanine or tryptophan is absent from the CDR3, which likely points to a read error. It is unclear where the CDR3 begins or ends on the DNA, so no DNA is shown, and the CDR3 is as TCRdb lists it. The chain uses TRBV11-2 and TRBJ1-1. Ends included, the CDR3 has 16 residues. Germline-derived CDR1 and CDR2 are SGHAT and FQNNGV. Here the CDR3 reads CASNLESGLADTGALL.

The table lists this clonotype with a few counts. The junction differs from germline at one of its ends, possibly a read error. The rearrangement links TRBV11-2 to TRBJ2-7; D may be TRBD1 (6 bases). Per the germline V gene, CDR1 is SGHAT and CDR2 is FQNNGV. The CDR3 length is 16 residues. CDR3 DNA: TGTGTCAGCAGCCCTCTCGGTGGGCAGGGGTACTACGAGCAATACTTC. Translation gives CVSSPLGGQGYYEQYF.

This clonotype was seen a few times. The chain combines TRBV5-1 with TRBJ1-2; D gene ambiguous. Trimming stripped 2 bases from V and 6 bases from J, with 11 bases between. This CDR3 is built from 13 residues. In germline, CDR1 is SGHRS, CDR2 YFSETQ. The CDR3 DNA reads as TGCGCCAGCAGCTTTGGCGGGGTCGATGGCTACACCTTC. This sequence encodes CASSFGGVDGYTF.

As regards this clonotype: At one boundary the junction diverges from the germline segment, which might be a read error. The rearrangement joins TRBV5-4 to TRBJ1-4, with a possible D match to TRBD1 (6 bases). CDR1 is SGHNT and CDR2 is YYREEE in the germline V gene (reference sequence). This CDR3 spans 14 amino acids. CDR3 coding DNA: TGTGCCAATAGCCGAAGAACAGAAGGGGACAAACTGTCTTTT. It is translated as CANSRRTEGDKLSF.

A word on this clonotype: Compared with germline, one end of the junction differs, possibly owing to a read error. In DNA, the CDR3 is TGTACCAGCAGCTTGGGCCGAGATGTAACTAATGGCTACATCTTC. Residues: CTSSLGRDVTNGYIF. The chain has TRBV5-4 and TRBJ1-2; D is unclear. There are 15 residues in the CDR3. Germline V gene sequence: CDR1 SGHNT, CDR2 YYREEE (reference sequence).